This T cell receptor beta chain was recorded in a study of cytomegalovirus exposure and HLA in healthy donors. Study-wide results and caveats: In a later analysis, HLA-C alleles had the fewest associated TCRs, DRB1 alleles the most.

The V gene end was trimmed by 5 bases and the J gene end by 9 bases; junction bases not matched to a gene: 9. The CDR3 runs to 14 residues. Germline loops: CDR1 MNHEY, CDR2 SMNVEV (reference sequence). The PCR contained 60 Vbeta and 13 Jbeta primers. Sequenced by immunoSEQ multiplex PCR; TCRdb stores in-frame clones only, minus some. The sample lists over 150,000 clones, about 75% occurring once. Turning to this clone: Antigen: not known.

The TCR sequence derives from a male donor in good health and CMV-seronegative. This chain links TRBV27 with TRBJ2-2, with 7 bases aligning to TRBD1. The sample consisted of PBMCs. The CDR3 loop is CASSISGTARELFF. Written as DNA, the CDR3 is TGTGCCAGCAGTATCTCCGGGACAGCTCGGGAGCTGTTTTTT.